The entry below gives a single T cell receptor (beta chain) sequence along with its context. The data were obtained in a study of blood T cells in healthy people across ages. Germline V gene data show CDR1 as SGHDN and CDR2 as FVKESK. The CDR3 runs to 17 residues. V was pared by 0 bases and J by 11 bases, with 15 bases of the junction left unmatched. Next came a second PCR, run for about 6 to 12 cycles, which used a sample-barcoded 5' primer along with a J-beta primer mix. TCRdb used MiXCR to reprocess the 5' RACE reads, holding one entry per CDR3 protein. Of 1.5 million to 2 million distinct CDR3 sequences listed, 49% are singletons.

Source material: blood. The source is a woman aged 40 to 55 in good health. The chain couples TRBV14 to TRBJ1-4; 7 bases agree with TRBD1. In DNA form, the CDR3 reads TGTGCCAGCAGCCAAGAAGGGACCCGGGACAGACCTGATAAACTGTTTTTT. This sequence encodes CASSQEGTRDRPDKLFF.